This entry lists 20 T cell receptor beta chains sequenced from one sample in a study of blood T cell repertoires in COVID-19. Clones were sequenced by immunoSEQ multiplex PCR, and TCRdb holds only the in-frame ones, with some missing. There are 250,000 to 400,000 clones in the sample; 88% occur only once, and 1.5% to 2% lies in the top ten. Sequenced input: peripheral blood. The receptors derive from a woman aged 25 to 39 with COVID-19, enrolled during active disease.

The chain combines TRBV15 with TRBJ1-3, with D unresolved. This CDR3 has 14 residues. Germline V gives CDR1 LNHNV, CDR2 YYDKDF (reference sequence). Trimming took 5 bases from V and 0 from J, leaving 8 bases between them. The CDR3 coding sequence is TGTGCCACCAGCCGAAGCTCCTCTGGAAACACCATATATTTT. Amino acids: CATSRSSSGNTIYF.

V gene TRBV4-1 combines with J gene TRBJ1-1; the D is unclear. Trimming left V 8 bases short and J 0 bases short, with 10 bases between. CDR1 is MGHRA and CDR2 is YSYEKL in the germline V gene. CDR3 length equals 13 residues. In nucleotides, the CDR3 is TGCGCCAGCCGCACTCTGATGAACACTGAAGCTTTCTTT. Protein product: CASRTLMNTEAFF.

This chain links TRBV29-1 with TRBJ1-1; the D gene is possibly TRBD1 (5 bases). Germline-derived CDR1 and CDR2 are SQVTM and ANQGSEA. The germline V and J ends were trimmed by 7 bases and 2 bases, with 14 bases remaining between them. CDR3 size: 13 residues. CDR3 nucleotide sequence: TGCAGCGCAGGGCGGGGGATCAACACTGAAGCTTTCTTT. This codes for CSAGRGINTEAFF.

The J gene is TRBJ2-1, the V gene TRBV14; D might be TRBD2 (6 bases). Germline V CDR1 and CDR2: SGHDN, FVKESK. The CDR3 extends over 16 amino acids. Trimming removed 1 base at V and 6 bases at J, with 16 bases between. The CDR3 DNA reads TGTGCCAGCAGCCAAGTTCGGCTAGCGCTGGGCAATGAGCAGTTCTTC. Protein sequence: CASSQVRLALGNEQFF.

J is TRBJ2-7 and V is TRBV4-1, with 7 bases that match TRBD1. V lost 4 bases to trimming and J lost 5 bases; unmatched junction nucleotides: 14. The CDR3 runs to 16 residues. CDR1 MGHRA and CDR2 YSYEKL come from the germline V gene. CDR3 loop: CASSRNRQGKLHEQYF. The CDR3 DNA sequence: TGCGCCAGCAGCCGTAACCGACAGGGCAAGCTCCACGAGCAGTACTTC.

The chain joins TRBV27 to TRBJ2-2; the D is unclear. The germline CDR1 and CDR2 sequences are MNHEY and SMNVEV (reference sequence). The CDR3 extends over 13 amino acids. Trimming took 2 bases from V and 4 from J, leaving 5 bases between them. The DNA of the CDR3 is TGTGCCAGCAGTTTAGAGCGCACCGGGGAGCTGTTTTTT. It yields the protein CASSLERTGELFF.

This chain connects TRBV30 to TRBJ1-1, with D maybe TRBD1 (5 bases). Deletions cut 1 base from V and 8 bases from J, with 11 bases between. The CDR3 runs to 12 residues. The V gene's germline CDR1 is GTSNPN and CDR2 SVGIG (reference sequence). As DNA, the CDR3 is TGTGCCTGGAGTGCCTTTGACAGAGAAGCTTTCTTT. Translation gives CAWSAFDREAFF.

V gene TRBV18 combines with J gene TRBJ1-5, with 8 positions matching TRBD1. This CDR3 region has 14 residues. V lost 3 bases to trimming and J lost 4 bases; unmatched junction nucleotides: 2. Germline values: CDR1 KGHSH, CDR2 LQKENI. The CDR3 loop is CASSPTGENQPQHF. As DNA, the CDR3 is TGTGCCAGCTCACCGACAGGGGAGAATCAGCCCCAGCATTTT.

V is TRBV30 and J is TRBJ1-5; D remains unclear. Germline V lookup: CDR1 GTSNPN, CDR2 SVGIG (reference sequence). The CDR3 length is 14 residues. Between the trimmed V and J ends, which lost 3 bases and 4 bases, there was a span of 13 bases. The CDR3 is CAWSRDGVNQPQHF. As DNA, the CDR3 is TGTGCCTGGAGCCGAGACGGAGTAAATCAGCCCCAGCATTTT.

This clone showed up just once. The chain couples TRBV10-3 to TRBJ1-3, with TRBD1 matching 8 bases. The germline gives CDR1 ENHRY, CDR2 SYGVKD. CDR3 size: 20 residues. The trim removed 7 bases at V and 3 bases at J, leaving 23 bases unmatched. The CDR3, as DNA: TGTGCCATCACCCCACCTCGGACAGGGTTTTTTTGCTGGATTGGAAACACCATATATTTT. As protein: CAITPPRTGFFCWIGNTIYF.

V usage is TRBV5-6 and J usage is TRBJ2-7; 7 bases fit TRBD1. Germline V CDR1 and CDR2: SGHDT, YYEEEE. With 2 bases clipped from V and 5 bases from J, the junction kept 4 bases outside the gene matches. The CDR3 runs 13 residues. As DNA, the CDR3 is TGTGCCAGCAGCTTCTACAGGGGACACGAGCAGTACTTC. Translated, it gives CASSFYRGHEQYF.

The J gene is TRBJ1-1, the V gene TRBV6-4; D possibly corresponds to TRBD1 (6 bases). The germline gives CDR1 MRHNA, CDR2 SNTAGT. With 4 bases removed from V and 7 bases from J, the gap between germline ends came to 13 bases. This CDR3 has 13 amino acids. The CDR3 DNA reads TGTGCCAGCAGTGCCGAGACAGGATTTGAAGCTTTCTTT. Translated: CASSAETGFEAFF.

The chain couples TRBV5-1 to TRBJ2-7, with unresolved D. The V gene's germline CDR1 is SGHRS and CDR2 YFSETQ. V was pared by 5 bases and J by 5 bases, with 20 bases between. This CDR3 region has 15 residues. The CDR3 DNA is TGCGCCAGCAGGCGGAACCAAGGCAGAACCCACGAGCAGTACTTC. It specifies CASRRNQGRTHEQYF.

This chain joins TRBV6-5 and TRBJ2-1; D perhaps matches TRBD1 (7 bases). This CDR3 spans 13 amino acids. V dropped 7 bases and J dropped 7 bases, with 14 bases sitting between them. Germline V CDR1 and CDR2: MNHEY, SVGAGI. The CDR3 reads CASTAGQMNEQFF. In DNA form, the CDR3 reads TGTGCCAGCACCGCGGGACAGATGAATGAGCAGTTCTTC.

The genes are TRBV4-1 and TRBJ1-1; tentatively, D is TRBD1 (5 bases). Trimming removed 5 bases at V and 5 bases at J, with 21 bases between. CDR3 length equals 16 residues. The V gene's germline CDR1 is MGHRA and CDR2 YSYEKL. CDR3 residues: CASSEGAGLRWTEAFF. CDR3 sequence (DNA): TGCGCCAGCAGCGAAGGGGCGGGGTTGAGATGGACTGAAGCTTTCTTT.

The chain joins TRBV14 to TRBJ1-2; D remains ambiguous. The CDR3 contains 15 residues. Per germline, CDR1 SGHDN and CDR2 FVKESK. V shed 1 base and J shed 4 bases, with 13 bases lying between them. The CDR3 bases are TGTGCCAGCAGCCAAGCATTAACGGGGTTCTATGGCTACACCTTC. It specifies CASSQALTGFYGYTF.

The chain couples TRBV21-1 to TRBJ1-5; no check of the table's D call, TRBD1, against the DNA was made. TRBV21-1 is designated a pseudogene. The CDR3 is 21 residues long. DNA of the CDR3: TGTGCCAGCAGCAAAGGAAAACTTCCGGGACAGGGTAGAAGTAGCAATCAGCCCCAGCATTTT. It codes for CASSKGKLPGQGRSSNQPQHF.

This chain connects TRBV19 to TRBJ1-6; TRBD1 is a possible D gene (5 bases). Trimming left V 3 bases short and J 0 bases short, with 9 bases between. CDR3 length equals 16 residues. Per the germline V gene, CDR1 is LNHDA and CDR2 is SQIVND (reference sequence). The chain's CDR3 is CASSIRALSYNSPLHF. CDR3 nucleotides: TGTGCCAGTAGTATCAGGGCTCTCTCCTATAATTCACCCCTCCACTTT.

The chain links TRBV2 to TRBJ1-1; 10 bases fit TRBD1. In germline, CDR1 is SNHLY, CDR2 FYNNEI. CDR3 length equals 15 residues. The trim removed 4 bases at V and 1 base at J, leaving 3 bases unmatched. The DNA for the CDR3 is TGTGCCAGCAGTGGACAGGGGGCGGCGAACACTGAAGCTTTCTTT. This gives the protein CASSGQGAANTEAFF.

The CDR3 bases are TGTGCCAGCAGCTTGGGTTCGACAGGGTCCAATTCACCCCTCCACTTT. Translating it yields CASSLGSTGSNSPLHF. This rearrangement joins TRBV7-6 to TRBJ1-6; 7 nucleotides match TRBD1. Per germline, CDR1 SGHVS and CDR2 FNYEAQ. Losses at the gene ends were 3 bases for V and 7 bases for J; bases not matched to a gene: 9. CDR3 length: 16 amino acids.